This TCR beta chain was captured in a study of blood T cell repertoires in COVID-19. Background on the study: Samples of COVID-19 (acute and convalescent) were obtained from the United States, Italy and Spain. The cDNA or gDNA used as material had been derived from T cells, B-cell-depleted T cells, or PBMCs.

In the original workflow: Estimation of nucleated cell counts was performed using reference gene primer amplification. Some clones are missing from TCRdb's copy, which holds only in-frame ones; the method was immunoSEQ multiplex PCR. V and J calls plus clone size are reproduced from that table; the DNA served to infer D and trimming. The sample includes 350,000 or so clones, nearly 90% seen only once; the top ten take 6.5% to 8%. The clonotype was recovered from a young man with active or convalescent COVID-19. Sequencing was done on a sample of peripheral blood.

The CDR3 DNA reads TGTGCCAGCAGACGCGGGGACGGCTCCTACGAGCAGTACTTC. Its translation is CASRRGDGSYEQYF. This chain uses TRBV6-5 with TRBJ2-7; TRBD2 is a possible D gene (6 bases). Germline loops: CDR1 MNHEY, CDR2 SVGAGI. Trimming removed 6 bases at V and 0 bases at J, with 12 bases between. CDR3 size: 14 residues.